A selection of T cell receptor beta chains follows, all from one sample in a study of OX40 agonist ivuxolimab in advanced cancers. Only in-frame clones appear in the TCRdb table, and some are missing; sequencing was by immunoSEQ multiplex PCR. The table records some 60,000 clones, about four fifths of them present only once. The starting material was CD4+ or CD8+ T cells sorted from blood, obtained in a trial of the OX40 agonist ivuxolimab. All receptors derive from an adult with an advanced solid tumor such as melanoma, head and neck, liver or kidney cancer. The CDR3 runs from the conserved cysteine through the conserved F or W. The D gene is left open where the match is weak. The size entry is marked missing in some rows and otherwise reads once, few, many or a size class.

>TRBV9|TRBJ2-3|few|.
CASSARMGLTDTQYF
TGTGCCAGCAGCGCCCGGATGGGATTGACAGATACGCAGTATTTT
>TRBV29-1|TRBJ1-1|.|.
CSVRGATEAFF
TGCAGCGTTCGGGGGGCCACTGAAGCTTTCTTT
>TRBV2|TRBJ2-1|once|TRBD2
CATRGLANEQFF
TGTGCCACTAGGGGACTAGCCAATGAGCAGTTCTTC
>TRBV10-3|TRBJ2-7|.|.
CAISVYPQGLNYEQYF
TGTGCCATCAGTGTGTATCCCCAGGGACTGAACTACGAGCAGTACTTC
>TRBV19|TRBJ2-5|.|.
CASSGGPRETQYF
TGTGCCAGTAGTGGGGGGCCCAGAGAGACCCAGTACTTC
>TRBV19|TRBJ2-1|.|TRBD2
CASSTGWTSGSSYNEQFF
TGTGCCAGTAGTACGGGATGGACTAGCGGTAGCTCCTACAATGAGCAGTTCTTC
>TRBV19|TRBJ1-4|.|TRBD1
CASSSFWTGLSNEKLFF
TGTGCCAGTAGTTCCTTCTGGACAGGGCTTTCTAATGAAAAACTGTTTTTT
>TRBV28|TRBJ1-5|.|TRBD1
CASSLLTGANQPQHF
TGTGCCAGCAGCTTATTGACAGGGGCAAATCAGCCCCAGCATTTT
>TRBV28|TRBJ2-7|.|TRBD2
CASISGISSYEQYF
TGTGCCAGCATTAGCGGGATTTCTTCCTACGAGCAGTACTTC
>TRBV19|TRBJ2-7|.|.
CASSFSGLLVEQYF
TGTGCCAGTAGTTTCTCTGGGCTCCTGGTCGAGCAGTACTTC
>TRBV19|TRBJ2-7|.|.
CASSNQPNSYEQYF
TGTGCCAGTAGTAATCAACCGAACTCCTACGAGCAGTACTTC
>TRBV23-1|TRBJ2-7|.|TRBD2
CASNPSGISYEQYF
TGCGCCAGCAATCCTAGCGGAATTTCCTACGAGCAGTACTTC
>TRBV15|TRBJ2-2|.|.
CATSRDLNRFGGELFF
TGTGCCACCAGCAGAGACCTGAATAGGTTCGGCGGGGAGCTGTTTTTT
>TRBV2|TRBJ1-5|medium-sized|TRBD1
CASSSPGQFNQPQHF
TGTGCCAGCAGCTCTCCGGGACAGTTCAATCAGCCCCAGCATTTT
>TRBV30|TRBJ1-5|.|TRBD1
CAWSLGQTSNQPQHF
TGTGCCTGGAGCCTGGGACAGACAAGCAATCAGCCCCAGCATTTT
>TRBV4-1|TRBJ1-3|.|.
CASSPVGGNTIYF
TGCGCCAGCAGTCCAGTGGGAGGAAACACCATATATTTT
>TRBV28|TRBJ1-3|once|.
CASSLGQPNTIYF
TGTGCCAGCAGTTTGGGGCAGCCAAACACCATATATTTT
>TRBV18|TRBJ2-1|.|TRBD1
CASSPGQGLYNEQFF
TGTGCCAGCTCACCAGGACAGGGTCTTTACAATGAGCAGTTCTTC
>TRBV29-1|TRBJ2-5|.|.
CSVDGGGGARETQYF
TGCAGCGTTGACGGGGGTGGGGGGGCCCGAGAGACCCAGTACTTC
>TRBV7-9|TRBJ2-3|.|TRBD1
CASSLTGGDADTQYF
TGTGCCAGCAGCTTAACAGGGGGTGACGCAGATACGCAGTATTTT
>TRBV28|TRBJ2-1|.|.
CASSWSGNEQFF
TGTGCCAGCAGTTGGAGTGGCAATGAGCAGTTCTTC
>TRBV11-2|TRBJ2-7|.|TRBD2
CASSKTSGGPREQYF
TGTGCCAGCAGCAAGACTAGCGGGGGCCCGCGCGAGCAGTACTTC
>TRBV7-9|TRBJ1-4|.|.
CASGLTGTGEKLFF
TGTGCCAGCGGCCTAACCGGGACGGGAGAAAAACTGTTTTTT
>TRBV19|TRBJ2-7|once|.
CASSIGAGEGRYEQYF
TGTGCCAGTAGTATAGGGGCCGGGGAAGGACGCTACGAGCAGTACTTC
>TRBV28|TRBJ2-3|.|.
CASLGAHTQYF
TGTGCCAGTCTAGGCGCGCATACGCAGTATTTT
>TRBV5-8|TRBJ2-1|.|.
CASSVLISFWNEQFF
TGTGCCAGCAGCGTATTGATCTCGTTCTGGAATGAGCAGTTCTTC
>TRBV9|TRBJ2-5|.|TRBD2
CASSVALTGREETQYF
TGTGCCAGCAGCGTAGCTTTGACGGGGAGGGAAGAGACCCAGTACTTC
>TRBV5-4|TRBJ1-2|.|.
CASSPSIVQRKDYTF
TGTGCCAGCAGCCCCTCTATAGTTCAGCGAAAGGACTACACCTTC
>TRBV19|TRBJ2-4|.|.
CASRGDSKNIQYF
TGTGCCAGTAGGGGGGATTCCAAAAACATTCAGTACTTC
>TRBV5-6|TRBJ2-7|.|.
CASSLTGIEQYF
TGTGCCAGCAGCTTGACAGGGATCGAGCAGTACTTC
>TRBV28|TRBJ2-7|.|TRBD1
CASSTWTGGDEQYF
TGTGCCAGCAGTACCTGGACAGGGGGCGACGAGCAGTACTTC
>TRBV7-8|TRBJ2-1|.|.
CASSPSTSYNEQFF
TGTGCCAGCAGCCCCAGCACTAGTTACAATGAGCAGTTCTTC
>TRBV30|TRBJ2-5|.|.
CAWSAGVGETQYF
TGTGCCTGGAGTGCAGGGGTGGGGGAGACCCAGTACTTC
>TRBV19|TRBJ1-6|few|TRBD1
CASGTANNSPLHF
TGTGCCAGCGGGACAGCTAATAATTCACCCCTCCACTTT
>TRBV10-2|TRBJ2-5|.|.
CASSEGTGVGETQYF
TGCGCCAGCAGTGAGGGGACGGGAGTGGGAGAGACCCAGTACTTC
>TRBV19|TRBJ1-1|.|.
CASSIASGGVWTEAFF
TGTGCCAGTAGTATAGCGTCTGGGGGGGTTTGGACTGAAGCTTTCTTT
>TRBV9|TRBJ2-7|.|TRBD2
CASSLHGGSADEQYF
TGTGCCAGCAGCCTTCATGGCGGGAGCGCGGACGAGCAGTACTTC
>TRBV2|TRBJ1-5|.|.
CASSSQGGNQPQHF
TGTGCCAGCAGTTCACAGGGAGGCAATCAGCCCCAGCATTTT
>TRBV19|TRBJ1-5|.|.
CASRVGEGSNQPQHF
TGTGCCAGTAGGGTGGGAGAAGGGAGCAATCAGCCCCAGCATTTT
>TRBV7-9|TRBJ2-3|.|TRBD2
CASTSGGGGTDTQYF
TGTGCCAGCACCTCCGGGGGGGGTGGCACAGATACGCAGTATTTT
>TRBV5-1|TRBJ2-1|.|TRBD2
CASSLNGRRENNEQFF
TGCGCCAGCAGCTTGAACGGGCGGCGGGAGAACAATGAGCAGTTCTTC
>TRBV11-2|TRBJ1-2|.|.
CASRRIGRGGGYTF
TGTGCCAGCAGGCGTATAGGCAGGGGCGGGGGCTACACCTTC
>TRBV7-3|TRBJ2-1|.|TRBD1
CASSPYADRGGNEQFF
TGTGCCAGCAGCCCCTACGCGGACAGGGGTGGCAATGAGCAGTTCTTC
>TRBV25-1|TRBJ1-1|.|.
CASSSGHLNTEAFF
TGTGCCAGCAGTTCAGGACACTTGAACACTGAAGCTTTCTTT
>TRBV2|TRBJ1-2|.|TRBD1
CASSELRTGNYGYTF
TGTGCCAGCAGTGAACTTAGGACAGGGAATTATGGCTACACCTTC
>TRBV29-1|TRBJ1-3|once|.
CSVALGDTIYF
TGCAGCGTTGCACTGGGTGACACCATATATTTT
>TRBV9|TRBJ2-5|.|.
CASGPYSAGVETQYF
TGTGCCAGCGGGCCCTATTCAGCCGGGGTGGAGACCCAGTACTTC
>TRBV5-1|TRBJ2-5|.|.
CASSLEGETQYF
TGCGCCAGCAGCCTGGAGGGAGAGACCCAGTACTTC
>TRBV6-1|TRBJ2-5|few|.
CASTFLLGRQTQYF
TGTGCCAGCACTTTCCTCCTCGGCAGACAAACCCAGTACTTC